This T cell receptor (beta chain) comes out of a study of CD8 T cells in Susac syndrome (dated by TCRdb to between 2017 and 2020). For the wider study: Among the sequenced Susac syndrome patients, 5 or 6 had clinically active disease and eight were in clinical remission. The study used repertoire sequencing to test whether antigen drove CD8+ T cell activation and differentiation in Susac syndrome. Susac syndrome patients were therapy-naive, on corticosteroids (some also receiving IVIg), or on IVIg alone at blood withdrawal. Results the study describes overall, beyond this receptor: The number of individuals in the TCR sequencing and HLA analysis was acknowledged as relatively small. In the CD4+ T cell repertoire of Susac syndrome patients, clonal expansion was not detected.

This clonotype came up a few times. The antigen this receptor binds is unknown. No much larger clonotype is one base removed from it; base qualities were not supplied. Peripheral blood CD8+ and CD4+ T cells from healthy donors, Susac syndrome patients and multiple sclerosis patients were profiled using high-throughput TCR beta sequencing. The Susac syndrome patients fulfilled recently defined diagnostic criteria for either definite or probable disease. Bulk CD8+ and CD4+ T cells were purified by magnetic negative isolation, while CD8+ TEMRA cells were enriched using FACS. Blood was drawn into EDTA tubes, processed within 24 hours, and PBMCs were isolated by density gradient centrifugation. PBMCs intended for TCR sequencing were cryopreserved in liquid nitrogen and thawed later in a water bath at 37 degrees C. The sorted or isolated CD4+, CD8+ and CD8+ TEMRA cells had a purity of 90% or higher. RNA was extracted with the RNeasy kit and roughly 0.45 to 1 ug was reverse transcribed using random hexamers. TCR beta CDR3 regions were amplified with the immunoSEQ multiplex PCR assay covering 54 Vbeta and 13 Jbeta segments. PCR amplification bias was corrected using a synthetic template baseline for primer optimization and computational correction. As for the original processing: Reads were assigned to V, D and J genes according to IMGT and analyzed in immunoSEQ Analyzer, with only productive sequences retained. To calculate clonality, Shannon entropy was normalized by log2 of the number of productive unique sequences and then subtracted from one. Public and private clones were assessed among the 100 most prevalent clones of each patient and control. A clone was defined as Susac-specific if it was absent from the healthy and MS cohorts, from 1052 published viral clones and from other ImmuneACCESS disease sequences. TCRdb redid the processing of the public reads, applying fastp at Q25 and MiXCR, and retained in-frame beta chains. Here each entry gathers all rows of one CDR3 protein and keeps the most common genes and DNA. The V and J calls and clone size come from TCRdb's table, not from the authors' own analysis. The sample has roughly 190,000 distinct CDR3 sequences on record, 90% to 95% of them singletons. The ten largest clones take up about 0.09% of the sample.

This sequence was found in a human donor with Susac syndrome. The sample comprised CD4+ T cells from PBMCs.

The sequence in DNA is TGTGCCAGCAGTGAGGCGGACTATGGCTACACCTTC. Translated, this is CASSEADYGYTF. The sequence joins TRBV25-1 to TRBJ1-2; no D gene is confidently identified. Between the V and J ends, shortened by 3 bases and 3 bases respectively, the junction contains 5 bases. Looking up the germline V gene yields CDR1 MGHDK and CDR2 SYGVNS. The CDR3 starts with the cysteine, ends with the phenylalanine, and has 12 residues. Here the CDR3 DNA is all that survives: 36 bases in frame from base 1.